The 12 T cell receptor beta chains listed next were all sequenced from one sample in a study of blood T cells in healthy people across ages. Next came a second PCR, run for roughly 6 to 11 cycles, which used a sample-barcoded 5' primer along with a J-beta primer mix. MiXCR, applied by TCRdb to the 5' RACE reads, yields one record per CDR3 protein. The table records fewer than 2 million distinct CDR3 sequences, approximately 39% of them present only once. The sample comprised blood. The source is a human donor in good health.

Note on this clonotype: The limits of the CDR3 on the DNA are not certain, so only TCRdb's listed CDR3 is given. This chain links TRBV28 with TRBJ2-5; the table's D gene call, TRBD1, was not cross checked with the DNA. CDR1 is MDHEN, CDR2 SYDVKM, per germline. Termini included, the CDR3 measures 13 amino acids. The CDR3 loop is CASSSSDRQTQYF.

The chain has TRBV15 and TRBJ1-2, with a possible D match to TRBD1 (5 bases). Germline loops: CDR1 LNHNV, CDR2 YYDKDF (reference sequence). The CDR3 spans 17 residues. The V and J ends lost 0 bases and 6 bases respectively, with 20 bases between them. The CDR3 DNA is TGTGCCACCAGCAGAGATTTGGGGGATTGGGTAGGCGATGGCTACACCTTC. Amino acid sequence: CATSRDLGDWVGDGYTF.

The V gene is TRBV15, the J gene TRBJ1-4; no firm D call. The germline V and J ends were trimmed by 5 bases and 4 bases, with 14 bases remaining between them. CDR1 and CDR2 (germline): LNHNV, YYDKDF (reference sequence). This CDR3 has 15 amino acids. The CDR3 DNA reads as TGTGCCACCAGCGCGGTATTGACGTTTAATGAAAAACTGTTTTTT. Its protein is CATSAVLTFNEKLFF.

V is TRBV7-2 and J is TRBJ2-6; 7 bases are shared with TRBD1. V trimming: 2 bases; J trimming: 13 bases; junction bases outside the gene matches: 11. The CDR3 has 15 residues. Per the germline V gene, CDR1 is SGHTA and CDR2 is FQGNSA. CDR3 loop: CASSLKGTVERVLTF. DNA of the CDR3: TGTGCCAGCAGCTTAAAAGGGACAGTTGAGAGAGTCCTGACTTTC.

This clonotype showed up just a few times. This could be a read error, since a much larger clone is one nucleotide away. The V and J genes are TRBV4-2 and TRBJ1-2; unclear D gene. Germline values: CDR1 LGHNA, CDR2 YNFKEQ. This CDR3 spans 17 amino acids. The germline V and J ends were trimmed by 0 bases and 4 bases, with 18 bases remaining between them. The CDR3 sequence is CASSQDSIEGGGYGYTF. CDR3 coding DNA: TGTGCCAGCAGCCAAGATTCTATTGAGGGCGGAGGCTATGGCTACACCTTC.

This clonotype was seen more than once but under ten times. This rearrangement joins TRBV9 to TRBJ2-1; tentative D call: TRBD1 (5 bases). V was shortened by 3 bases and J by 3 bases, with 13 bases between the two germline ends. This CDR3 has 15 residues. Germline CDR1 SGDLS, CDR2 YYNGEE. The CDR3 DNA reads as TGTGCCAGCAGCGCCCAGGGATCCCTCTACAATGAGCAGTTCTTC. It codes for CASSAQGSLYNEQFF. The full variable domain, with the rest looked up from reference TRBV9 and TRBJ2-1, is DSGVTQTPKHLITATGQRVTLRCSPRSGDLSVYWYQQSLDQGLQFLIQYYNGEERAKGNILERFSAQQFPDLHSELNLSSLELGDSALYFCASSAQGSLYNEQFFGPGTRLTVL.

The rearrangement joins TRBV15 to TRBJ2-3, with D unresolved. The germline V and J ends were trimmed by 8 bases and 4 bases, with 13 bases remaining between them. Looked up from germline, CDR1 is LNHNV and CDR2 is YYDKDF (reference sequence). There are 13 residues in the CDR3. CDR3 sequence reads: CATLGSEADTQYF. For the CDR3, the DNA is TGTGCCACCTTGGGCTCAGAGGCAGATACGCAGTATTTT. Full variable domain (missing parts from reference TRBV15 and TRBJ2-3): DAMVIQNPRYQVTQFGKPVTLSCSQTLNHNVMYWYQQKSSQAPKLLFHYYDKDFNNEADTPDNFQSRRPNTSFCFLDIRSPGLGDTAMYLCATLGSEADTQYFGPGTRLTVL.

This chain links TRBV5-1 with TRBJ2-1, with a tentative D call TRBD1 (6 bases). The CDR3 is made up of 15 amino acids. Germline CDR1 SGHRS, CDR2 YFSETQ. Trimming pared 3 bases from V and 8 bases from J, leaving 18 bases between. The chain's CDR3 is CASSYRDITMDEQFF. The CDR3 DNA is TGCGCCAGCAGCTACAGGGATATTACAATGGATGAGCAGTTCTTC.

The genes are TRBV12-3 or TRBV12-4 and TRBJ1-3; D gene ambiguous. CDR3 length: 16 amino acids. V dropped 3 bases and J dropped 1 base, with 13 bases sitting between them. The CDR3 DNA reads TGTGCCAGCAGTTTCTTCCTAATGGGATCTGGAAACACCATATATTTT. Its protein product is CASSFFLMGSGNTIYF.

This clonotype was found a few times. The chain employs TRBV9 and TRBJ2-3, with D hard to call. This CDR3 is built from 16 residues. From germline, CDR1 is SGDLS and CDR2 YYNGEE. V was clipped by 0 bases and J by 0 bases, with 11 bases between them. The CDR3 reads CASSVVGSASTDTQYF. The CDR3 DNA sequence: TGTGCCAGCAGCGTAGTTGGCAGTGCTAGCACAGATACGCAGTATTTT.

The rearrangement uses TRBV11-1 and TRBJ2-7; TRBD2 is a possible D gene (6 bases). The J call may not be correct, given that the DNA end is closer to TRBJ2-5. The CDR3 sequence is 13 residues long. Germline V lookup: CDR1 SGHAT, CDR2 FQDESV (reference sequence). In DNA, the CDR3 is TGTGCCAGCACCATGACTAGAGGGGAGACCCAGTACTTC. Amino acid sequence: CASTMTRGETQYF.

This chain connects TRBV2 to TRBJ2-7, with D hard to call. This CDR3 has 12 residues. V dropped 7 bases and J dropped 0 bases, with 7 bases sitting between them. Germline V gene lookup returns CDR1 SNHLY and CDR2 FYNNEI. In DNA form, the CDR3 reads TGTGCCAGCAAGTCAAGCTCCTACGAGCAGTACTTC. Its protein is CASKSSSYEQYF.